The 21 T cell receptor beta chains presented below share a single source sample, sequenced in a study of CD8+ T cells in alopecia areata. Regarding treatment: oral pan-JAK inhibitor, 5-10 mg twice daily. Investigators isolated RNA and reverse transcribed it into cDNA to act as the sequencing template. The data were produced by immunoSEQ multiplex PCR, yet TCRdb's version contains in-frame clones alone and is incomplete. Among approximately 150,000 clones listed, less than 80% were seen once. This sample comprised CD4+ T cells sorted from blood, obtained at week 24, from a patient treated with tofacitinib. These receptor sequences come from a human donor with alopecia areata.

V is TRBV30 and J is TRBJ1-2; possible D gene TRBD1, 5 bases. V dropped 4 bases and J dropped 4 bases, with 16 bases sitting between them. This CDR3 region has 14 residues. Per the germline V gene, CDR1 is GTSNPN and CDR2 is SVGIG (reference sequence). CDR3 nucleotides: TGTGCCTGGATCCCATCTACAGGAATCTATGGCTACACCTTC. Encoded protein: CAWIPSTGIYGYTF. Together with reference TRBV30 and TRBJ1-2, the CDR3 gives the full variable domain: SQTIHQWPATLVQPVGSPLSLECTVEGTSNPNLYWYRQAAGRGLQLLFYSVGIGQISSEVPQNLSASRPQDRQFILSSKKLLLSDSGFYLCAWIPSTGIYGYTFGSGTRLTVV.

This chain uses TRBV7-2 with TRBJ2-5; the D call may be TRBD1 or TRBD2 (5 bases each). The CDR3 has 15 amino acids. The germline V and J ends were trimmed by 0 bases and 1 base, with 9 bases remaining between them. In germline, CDR1 is SGHTA, CDR2 FQGNSA. CDR3 region: CASSLAFGGQETQYF. In nucleotides, the CDR3 is TGTGCCAGCAGCTTAGCGTTTGGGGGCCAAGAGACCCAGTACTTC. Full variable domain (missing parts from reference TRBV7-2 and TRBJ2-5): GAGVSQSPSNKVTEKGKDVELRCDPISGHTALYWYRQSLGQGLEFLIYFQGNSAPDKSGLPSDRFSAERTGGSVSTLTIQRTQQEDSAVYLCASSLAFGGQETQYFGPGTRLLVL.

The chain couples TRBV30 to TRBJ1-1; the D gene is possibly TRBD1 (6 bases). The V gene's germline CDR1 is GTSNPN and CDR2 SVGIG (reference sequence). The CDR3 covers 8 residues. V was shortened by 8 bases and J by 11 bases, with 9 bases between the two germline ends. CDR3 sequence: CAGGGAFF. The CDR3 nucleotides read TGTGCCGGCGGGGGCGCTTTCTTT.

This clone has more than one count but fewer than ten. The chain has TRBV29-1 and TRBJ1-1; TRBD1 matches at 9 bases. The V gene's germline CDR1 is SQVTM and CDR2 ANQGSEA. The CDR3 is 17 residues long. J lost 3 bases, V lost 3 bases, and 14 bases had no gene match. This CDR3 reads CSVDDRGTGGQDTEAFF. The CDR3 DNA is TGCAGCGTTGACGACCGGGGTACAGGGGGCCAGGACACTGAAGCTTTCTTT.

This clone was seen only a few times. The chain couples TRBV5-1 to TRBJ2-7, with TRBD1 matching over 7 bases. Germline V CDR1 and CDR2: SGHRS, YFSETQ. The CDR3 runs to 14 residues. Germline trimming cut 0 bases from V and 2 bases from J; bases unmatched to any gene: 2. In nucleotides, the CDR3 is TGCGCCAGCAGCTTGGAAGGGACAGCCTACGAGCAGTACTTC. Residues: CASSLEGTAYEQYF.

This clone has just a few counts. The gene calls are TRBV6-5 and TRBJ1-1; D call uncertain. Looked up from germline, CDR1 is MNHEY and CDR2 is SVGAGI. V lost 6 bases to trimming and J lost 2 bases, with 10 bases between them. This CDR3 contains 13 residues. CDR3 bases: TGTGCCAGCAGGCCCGTGGGAAACACTGAAGCTTTCTTT. Translating it yields CASRPVGNTEAFF.

This chain connects TRBV6-6 to TRBJ1-2; D is perhaps TRBD1 (5 bases). From germline, CDR1 is MNHNY and CDR2 SVGAGI (reference sequence). Trimming left V 5 bases short and J 7 bases short, with 14 bases between. CDR3 size: 13 residues. The CDR3 loop reads CASSPQGEGGYTF. Here the CDR3 DNA reads TGTGCCAGCAGTCCCCAGGGAGAGGGTGGCTACACCTTC.

This chain joins TRBV5-1 and TRBJ1-1, with D perhaps TRBD1 (6 bases). V gave up 0 bases and J gave up 1 base, with 10 bases separating them. The CDR3 length is 15 residues. Germline V gene lookup returns CDR1 SGHRS and CDR2 YFSETQ. The CDR3 spells CASSLDREANTEAFF. CDR3 coding DNA: TGCGCCAGCAGCTTGGACAGGGAGGCGAACACTGAAGCTTTCTTT.

This clone was counted only a few times. The genes are TRBV2 and TRBJ1-1; no clear D. V was trimmed by 8 bases and J by 0 bases, leaving 7 bases between them. Looked up from germline, CDR1 is SNHLY and CDR2 is FYNNEI. This CDR3 has 12 residues. The CDR3: CASLPMNTEAFF. In DNA form, the CDR3 reads TGTGCCAGCTTACCGATGAACACTGAAGCTTTCTTT.

This rearrangement joins TRBV30 to TRBJ2-4; the D is unclear. CDR1 is GTSNPN, CDR2 SVGIG, per germline (reference sequence). The CDR3 has 15 residues. With 4 bases removed from V and 0 bases from J, the gap between germline ends came to 13 bases. The CDR3 DNA reads as TGTGCCTGGACCCATCCCGATAAAGCCAAAAACATTCAGTACTTC. Its translation: CAWTHPDKAKNIQYF.

This clone was seen once. This chain connects TRBV5-6 to TRBJ1-2; unclear D gene. Germline V CDR1 and CDR2: SGHDT, YYEEEE. The CDR3 runs to 13 residues. V lost 0 bases and J lost 4, with 7 bases in between. CDR3 residues: CASSLGELYGYTF. The CDR3 DNA reads TGTGCCAGCAGCTTGGGAGAGCTCTATGGCTACACCTTC.

The V call is TRBV29-1, the J call TRBJ2-1; tentatively, D is TRBD1 (6 bases). Germline CDR1 reads SQVTM; CDR2 reads ANQGSEA. The length of the CDR3 is 12 residues. V was clipped by 7 bases and J by 9 bases, with 16 bases between them. The chain's CDR3 is CSAPQGTGEQFF. Written as DNA, the CDR3 is TGCAGCGCCCCACAGGGTACGGGTGAGCAGTTCTTC.

The V call is TRBV30, the J call TRBJ2-2, with 13 bases that match TRBD2. Trimming cost V 1 base and J 6 bases; bases outside gene matches: 11. Germline CDR1 reads GTSNPN; CDR2 reads SVGIG (reference sequence). CDR3 length equals 18 residues. This chain's CDR3 is CAWSALAGGPRAAGELFF. CDR3 nucleotide sequence: TGTGCCTGGAGTGCACTAGCGGGGGGGCCTCGGGCCGCCGGGGAGCTGTTTTTT.

Details on this clone: The sample has other DNA sequences that encode this CDR3 too. The V call is TRBV30, the J call TRBJ2-3, with D possibly matching TRBD2 (6 bases). V was clipped by 2 bases and J by 1 base, with 10 bases between them. Germline lookup yields CDR1 GTSNPN and CDR2 SVGIG (reference sequence). The CDR3 is 14 residues long. CDR3 in amino acids: CAWSLGGGTDTQYF. The CDR3 DNA is TGTGCCTGGAGTCTGGGCGGGGGCACAGATACGCAGTATTTT. The complete variable domain, with remaining parts taken from reference TRBV30 and TRBJ2-3, reads SQTIHQWPATLVQPVGSPLSLECTVEGTSNPNLYWYRQAAGRGLQLLFYSVGIGQISSEVPQNLSASRPQDRQFILSSKKLLLSDSGFYLCAWSLGGGTDTQYFGPGTRLTVL.

The chain recombines TRBV14 with TRBJ1-1, with TRBD1 as a possible D gene (6 bases). V was shortened by 4 bases and J by 0 bases, with 9 bases between the two germline ends. The CDR3 covers 14 residues. CDR1 is SGHDN, CDR2 FVKESK, per germline. CDR3 nucleotides: TGTGCCAGCAGCCCAGGGGTCCTGAACACTGAAGCTTTCTTT. This encodes CASSPGVLNTEAFF. Combining the CDR3 with reference TRBV14 and TRBJ1-1 gives the whole variable domain EAGVTQFPSHSVIEKGQTVTLRCDPISGHDNLYWYRRVMGKEIKFLLHFVKESKQDESGMPNNRFLAERTGGTYSTLKVQPAELEDSGVYFCASSPGVLNTEAFFGQGTRLTVV.

The chain links TRBV11-2 to TRBJ2-5; 10 nucleotides line up with TRBD2. The CDR3 is 14 residues long. Germline V gene lookup returns CDR1 SGHAT and CDR2 FQNNGV. The J segment lost 7 bases and the V segment lost 5 bases, leaving 7 bases of the junction unmatched. As DNA, the CDR3 is TGTGCCAGCAGCGTCGGACTAGCGGAACCGACCCAGTACTTC. Translated: CASSVGLAEPTQYF.

The chain uses TRBV11-2 and TRBJ2-5; weak D call: TRBD1 (6 bases). CDR1 and CDR2 from the germline V gene are SGHAT and FQNNGV. V was cut by 5 bases and J by 7 bases, with 20 bases left in between. The CDR3 has 15 residues. The CDR3 DNA sequence: TGTGCCAGCAGCCAAAACAGGGCCGGGCTGGGGACCCAGTACTTC. Translating gives CASSQNRAGLGTQYF.

The V gene is TRBV27, the J gene TRBJ1-6; the match to TRBD1 covers 9 bases. Germline-derived CDR1 and CDR2 are MNHEY and SMNVEV (reference sequence). J lost 12 bases, V lost 5 bases, and 11 bases had no gene match. The CDR3 is made up of 15 amino acids. The CDR3: CASSEDTGGFLPLHF. The CDR3 DNA follows: TGTGCCAGCAGTGAGGACACAGGGGGCTTTCTACCCCTCCACTTT.

This clone was recorded only once. The chain links TRBV11-2 to TRBJ2-7, with D maybe TRBD1 (6 bases). The CDR3 runs to 14 residues. The V end was cut by 2 bases, the J end by 3 bases, with 11 bases between. The germline CDR1 and CDR2 sequences are SGHAT and FQNNGV. CDR3 sequence: CASSLQQGIYEQYF. CDR3 in DNA: TGTGCCAGCAGCTTACAGCAGGGGATCTACGAGCAGTACTTC.

This clone has just one count. V gene TRBV5-1 combines with J gene TRBJ2-5; TRBD1 might be the D (6 bases). Germline-derived CDR1 and CDR2 are SGHRS and YFSETQ. The CDR3 loop spans 14 amino acids. V shed 4 bases and J shed 1 base, with 11 bases lying between them. CDR3 amino acids: CASSLWTVQETQYF. Written as DNA, the CDR3 is TGCGCCAGCAGCCTGTGGACAGTCCAAGAGACCCAGTACTTC. Combining the CDR3 with reference TRBV5-1 and TRBJ2-5 gives the whole variable domain KAGVTQTPRYLIKTRGQQVTLSCSPISGHRSVSWYQQTPGQGLQFLFEYFSETQRNKGNFPGRFSGRQFSNSRSEMNVSTLELGDSALYLCASSLWTVQETQYFGPGTRLLVL.

The chain has TRBV30 and TRBJ1-1; a weak D match, TRBD1 (5 bases). V was shortened by 0 bases and J by 10 bases, with 9 bases between the two germline ends. Germline CDR1 and CDR2: GTSNPN and SVGIG (reference sequence). CDR3 size: 11 residues. The CDR3 DNA follows: TGTGCCTGGAGTGTTAGGGGTTCAGCTTTCTTT. It translates to CAWSVRGSAFF. The variable domain in full, completed from reference TRBV30 and TRBJ1-1, reads SQTIHQWPATLVQPVGSPLSLECTVEGTSNPNLYWYRQAAGRGLQLLFYSVGIGQISSEVPQNLSASRPQDRQFILSSKKLLLSDSGFYLCAWSVRGSAFFGQGTRLTVV.